This TCR beta chain was obtained from a study of vaccination effects on CD4 cells after COVID-19 (dated by TCRdb to the early 2020s). Background on the whole study: In the ViraFEST assay, PBMC were stimulated with viral peptide pools, and TCR sequencing was then used to find antigen-specific CD4+ T cell clonotypes based on their expansion. About 1.8 million PBMC per well were cultured with around 10 ug/ml peptides in IMDM containing roughly 5% human AB serum, approximately 10 IU/ml IL-2 and gentamicin. SARS-CoV-2 spike-specific CD4+ TCR repertoires were compared before and after mRNA vaccination in COVID-19 convalescent patients and in infection-naive vaccine recipients. In the study, cultures from other donors were sequenced using the Oncomine TCR Beta short-read assay on an Illumina iSeq 100. Post-vaccine samples across the study were collected a median of 72 days after the second dose, with a range of 14 to 241. The full study included around ten COVID-19 convalescent patients and several SARS-CoV-2-naive healthy vaccine recipients.

Concerning this clone: This receptor's antigen is unknown. Per-base quality was not reported, and no clone a single base away is much larger than it.

General study outcomes and caveats: Among healthy vaccine recipients, nearly all vaccine-induced clones were SARS-CoV-2 mono-reactive, and just 1 of 255 was cross-reactive with common cold coronaviruses. At late post-vaccination timepoints, both infection-induced and vaccine-induced clones showed marked clonal contraction, consistent with waning T cell responses. Limitations of the study were the small number of convalescent patients and the absence of early post-infection timepoints.

After approximately eleven days of culture, CD4+ T cells were isolated with the EasySep CD4+ T cell isolation kit. Each participant received two doses of an mRNA SARS-CoV-2 vaccine, either BNT162b2 or mRNA-1273. Healthy vaccine recipients had no prior SARS-CoV-2 infection, confirmed by negative nucleocapsid antibodies before and after vaccination. On days 3 and 7, half of the culture medium was replaced with fresh IL-2-containing medium. Unless otherwise noted, each peptide stimulation condition was cultured in triplicate wells. PBMC were separated from whole blood using Ficoll-Paque Plus gradient centrifugation and were then either cryopreserved at -140C or used fresh. Genomic DNA was extracted from cultured CD4+ T cells with the QIAamp micro DNA kit. Library method: the immunoSEQ multiplex PCR assay. TCR beta CDR3 sequencing was performed on DNA from the cultured, isolated CD4+ T cells. Per the original workflow: Non-productive TCR sequences were removed, reads were trimmed to the CDR3 region, and CDR3s of at least 7 amino acids were retained. The MANAFEST web app was used to identify antigen-specific clonotypes by comparing expansion in peptide wells with expansion in reference cultures. To be called positive, a clone needed expansion at FDR<0.05 compared with the reference and with all other wells, an odds ratio greater than 5, and a frequency greater than 0.1% in two replicate wells. Cross-reactive clonotypes were defined as significantly expanded in SARS-CoV-2 spike wells and in at least one common cold coronavirus spike condition. CDR3 similarity was assessed by Levenshtein distance using the stringdist R package, and unrooted trees were constructed with ape in R 3.6.1. TCRdb holds this immuneACCESS table with in-frame rearrangements only. Some clones are missing; in checked studies, unresolved V genes explain under half, and the rest has no known cause. V and J calls and clone size are copied from that table; D and trimming were computed from the DNA. Counted in this sample were more than 60,000 clones; around two thirds of them appeared once. The ten biggest clones cover 2% to 2.5% of the sample.

Measured from the cysteine to the phenylalanine, the CDR3 is 16 residues long. The read is trimmed to its CDR3 DNA, 48 bases read in frame from base 1. After removal of 5 bases from V and 7 bases from J, the junction retains 10 bases not matched to a gene. CDR1 and CDR2 (LGHDT, YNNKEL) derive from the germline V gene (reference sequence). This TCR was recovered from a human donor who received a COVID-19 vaccine. The sequences come from CD4+ T cells from PBMCs cultured without peptide, collected after COVID-19 vaccination. The rearrangement combines TRBV3-1 (or the pseudogene TRBV3-2) with TRBJ2-1, with 11 junctional bases fitting TRBD2. Read as DNA, the sequence is TGTGCCAGCAGCGTCCCGCTAGCGGGGGGTCGGAATGAGCAGTTCTTC. Its coded protein is CASSVPLAGGRNEQFF.